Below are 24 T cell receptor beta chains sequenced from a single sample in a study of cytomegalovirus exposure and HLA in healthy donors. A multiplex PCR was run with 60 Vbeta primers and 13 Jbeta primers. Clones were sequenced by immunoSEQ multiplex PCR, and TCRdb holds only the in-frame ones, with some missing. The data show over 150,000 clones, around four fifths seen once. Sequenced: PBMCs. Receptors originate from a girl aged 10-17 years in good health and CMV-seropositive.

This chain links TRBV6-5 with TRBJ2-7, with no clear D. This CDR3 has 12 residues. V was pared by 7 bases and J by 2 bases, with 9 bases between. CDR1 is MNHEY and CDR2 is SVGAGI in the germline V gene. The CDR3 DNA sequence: TGTGCCAGCACGTCAACACCCTACGAGCAGTACTTC. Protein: CASTSTPYEQYF.

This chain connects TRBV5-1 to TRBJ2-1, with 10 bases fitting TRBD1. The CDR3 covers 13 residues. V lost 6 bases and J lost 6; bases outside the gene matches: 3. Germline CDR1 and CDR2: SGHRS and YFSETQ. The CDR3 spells CASIRTGGNEQFF. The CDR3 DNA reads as TGCGCCAGCATACGGACAGGGGGCAATGAGCAGTTCTTC.

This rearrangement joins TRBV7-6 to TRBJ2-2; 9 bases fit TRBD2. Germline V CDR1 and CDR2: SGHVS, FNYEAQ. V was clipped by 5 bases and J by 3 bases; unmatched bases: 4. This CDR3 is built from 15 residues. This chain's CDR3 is CASSPSGKDTGELFF. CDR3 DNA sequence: TGTGCCAGCAGCCCTAGCGGGAAGGACACCGGGGAGCTGTTTTTT.

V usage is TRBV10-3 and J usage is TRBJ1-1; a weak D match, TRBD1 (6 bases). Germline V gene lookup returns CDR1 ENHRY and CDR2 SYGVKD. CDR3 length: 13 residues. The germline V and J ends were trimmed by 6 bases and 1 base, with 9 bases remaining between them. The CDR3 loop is CAIRDRQNTEAFF. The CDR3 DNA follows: TGTGCCATCAGAGACAGGCAGAACACTGAAGCTTTCTTT.

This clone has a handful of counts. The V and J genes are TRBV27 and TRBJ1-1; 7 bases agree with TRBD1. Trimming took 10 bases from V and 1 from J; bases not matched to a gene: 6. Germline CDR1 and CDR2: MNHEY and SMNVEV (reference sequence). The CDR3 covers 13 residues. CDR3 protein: CATAGTENTEAFF. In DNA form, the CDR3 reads TGTGCCACCGCCGGGACAGAGAACACTGAAGCTTTCTTT.

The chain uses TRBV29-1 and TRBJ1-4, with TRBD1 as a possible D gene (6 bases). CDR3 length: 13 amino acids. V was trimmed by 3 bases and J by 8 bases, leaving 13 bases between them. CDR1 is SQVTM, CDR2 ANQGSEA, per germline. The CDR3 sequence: CSVDGTTEEKLFF. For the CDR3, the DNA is TGCAGCGTTGATGGGACAACCGAGGAAAAACTGTTTTTT.

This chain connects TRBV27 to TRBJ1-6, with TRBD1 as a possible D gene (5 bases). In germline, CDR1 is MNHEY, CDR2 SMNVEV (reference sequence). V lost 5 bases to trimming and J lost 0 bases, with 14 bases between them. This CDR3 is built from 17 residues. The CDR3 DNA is TGTGCCAGCAGTCCCCGGGGGGGGAGCTCCTATAATTCACCCCTCCACTTT. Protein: CASSPRGGSSYNSPLHF.

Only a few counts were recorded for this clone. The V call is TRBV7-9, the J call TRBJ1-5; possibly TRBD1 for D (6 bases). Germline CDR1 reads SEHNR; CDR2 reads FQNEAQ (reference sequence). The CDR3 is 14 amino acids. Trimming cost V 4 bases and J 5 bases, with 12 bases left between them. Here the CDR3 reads CASSSGGADQPQHF. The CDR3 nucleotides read TGTGCCAGCAGCTCCGGGGGGGCGGATCAGCCCCAGCATTTT.

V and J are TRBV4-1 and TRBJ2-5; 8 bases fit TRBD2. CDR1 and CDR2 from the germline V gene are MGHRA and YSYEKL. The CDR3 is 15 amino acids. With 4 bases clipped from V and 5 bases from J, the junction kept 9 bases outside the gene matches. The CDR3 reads CASSLSRGGAETQYF. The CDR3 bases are TGCGCCAGCAGCCTAAGTCGGGGGGGGGCGGAGACCCAGTACTTC.

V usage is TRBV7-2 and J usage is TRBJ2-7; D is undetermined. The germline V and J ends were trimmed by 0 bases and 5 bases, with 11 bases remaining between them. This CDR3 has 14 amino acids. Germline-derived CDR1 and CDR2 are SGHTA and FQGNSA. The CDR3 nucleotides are TGTGCCAGCAGCTTAGCTACTCCATCCAACGAGCAGTACTTC. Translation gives CASSLATPSNEQYF.

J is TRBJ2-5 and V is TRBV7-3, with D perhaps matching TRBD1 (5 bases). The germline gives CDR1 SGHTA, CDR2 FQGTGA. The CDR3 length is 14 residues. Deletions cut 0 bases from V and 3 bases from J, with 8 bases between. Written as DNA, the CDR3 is TGTGCCAGCAGCTTAACAGGACACAAAGAGACCCAGTACTTC. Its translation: CASSLTGHKETQYF.

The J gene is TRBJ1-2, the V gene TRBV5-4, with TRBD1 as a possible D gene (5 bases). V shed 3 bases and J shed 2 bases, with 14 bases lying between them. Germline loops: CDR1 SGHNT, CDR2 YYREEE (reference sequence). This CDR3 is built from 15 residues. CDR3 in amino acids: CASSSPRQLNYGYTF. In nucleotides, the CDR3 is TGTGCCAGCAGCTCGCCTCGACAGTTGAACTATGGCTACACCTTC.

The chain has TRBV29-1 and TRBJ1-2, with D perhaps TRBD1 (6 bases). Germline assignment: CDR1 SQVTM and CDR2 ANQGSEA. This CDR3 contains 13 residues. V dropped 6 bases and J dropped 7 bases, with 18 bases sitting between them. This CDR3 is CSVRPLQGAGYTF. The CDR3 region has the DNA TGCAGCGTCCGGCCCCTACAGGGTGCTGGCTACACCTTC.

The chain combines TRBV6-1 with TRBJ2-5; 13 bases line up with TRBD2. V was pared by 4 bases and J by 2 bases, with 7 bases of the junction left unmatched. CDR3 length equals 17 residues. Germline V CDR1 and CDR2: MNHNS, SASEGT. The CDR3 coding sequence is TGTGCCAGCAGTGGACTAGCGGGGGGACTACTTCAAGAGACCCAGTACTTC. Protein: CASSGLAGGLLQETQYF.

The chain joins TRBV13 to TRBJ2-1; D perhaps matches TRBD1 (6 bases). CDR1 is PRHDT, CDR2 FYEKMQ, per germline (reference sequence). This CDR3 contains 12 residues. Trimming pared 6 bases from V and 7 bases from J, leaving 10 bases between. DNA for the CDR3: TGTGCCAGCAGTTATGACAGGAATGAGCAGTTCTTC. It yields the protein CASSYDRNEQFF.

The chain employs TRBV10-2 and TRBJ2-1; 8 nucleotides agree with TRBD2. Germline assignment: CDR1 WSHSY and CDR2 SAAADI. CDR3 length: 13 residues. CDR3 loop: CASSGGAFYEQFF. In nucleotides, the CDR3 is TGCGCTTCATCCGGGGGGGCCTTCTATGAGCAGTTCTTC.

CDR3 region: CASRRQGDYGYTF. The CDR3 coding sequence is TGTGCCAGCAGAAGACAGGGGGACTATGGCTACACCTTC. The chain couples TRBV6-1 to TRBJ1-2, with TRBD1 matching over 9 bases. Germline assignment: CDR1 MNHNS and CDR2 SASEGT. V trimming: 6 bases; J trimming: 3 bases; junction bases outside the gene matches: 2. This CDR3 has 13 amino acids.

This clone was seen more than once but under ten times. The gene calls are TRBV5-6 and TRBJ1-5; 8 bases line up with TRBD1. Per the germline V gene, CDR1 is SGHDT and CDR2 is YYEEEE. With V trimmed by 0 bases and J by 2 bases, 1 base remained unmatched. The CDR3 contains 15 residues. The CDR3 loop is CASSLGGQGNQPQHF. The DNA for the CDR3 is TGTGCCAGCAGCTTGGGGGGACAGGGCAATCAGCCCCAGCATTTT.

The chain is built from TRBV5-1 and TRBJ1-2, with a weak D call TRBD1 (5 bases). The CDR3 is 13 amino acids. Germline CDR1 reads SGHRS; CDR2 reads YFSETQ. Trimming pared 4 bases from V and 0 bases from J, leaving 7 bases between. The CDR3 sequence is CASSPTANYGYTF. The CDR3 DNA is TGCGCCAGCAGCCCGACAGCTAACTATGGCTACACCTTC.

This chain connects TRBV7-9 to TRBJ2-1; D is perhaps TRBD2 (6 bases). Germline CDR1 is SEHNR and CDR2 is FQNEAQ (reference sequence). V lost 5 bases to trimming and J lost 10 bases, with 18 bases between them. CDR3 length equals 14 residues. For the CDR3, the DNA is TGTGCCAGCAGCCGACATGGTTTAGCGGCCGAGCAGTTCTTC. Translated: CASSRHGLAAEQFF. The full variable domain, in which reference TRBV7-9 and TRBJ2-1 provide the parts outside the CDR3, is DTGVSQNPRHKITKRGQNVTFRCDPISEHNRLYWYRQTLGQGPEFLTYFQNEAQLEKSRLLSDRFSAERPKGSFSTLEIQRTEQGDSAMYLCASSRHGLAAEQFFGPGTRLTVL.

CDR3 loop: CASSRRQGAREETQYF. The CDR3 nucleotides read TGTGCCAGCAGCCGCCGGCAGGGGGCTCGTGAAGAGACCCAGTACTTC. The chain is built from TRBV7-9 and TRBJ2-5; 8 bases are a match to TRBD1. Germline CDR1 and CDR2: SEHNR and FQNEAQ (reference sequence). J gave up 3 bases and V 5 bases, and 11 bases lay outside the gene matches. This CDR3 has 16 amino acids. The full variable domain, rest sourced from reference TRBV7-9 and TRBJ2-5, is DTGVSQNPRHKITKRGQNVTFRCDPISEHNRLYWYRQTLGQGPEFLTYFQNEAQLEKSRLLSDRFSAERPKGSFSTLEIQRTEQGDSAMYLCASSRRQGAREETQYFGPGTRLLVL.

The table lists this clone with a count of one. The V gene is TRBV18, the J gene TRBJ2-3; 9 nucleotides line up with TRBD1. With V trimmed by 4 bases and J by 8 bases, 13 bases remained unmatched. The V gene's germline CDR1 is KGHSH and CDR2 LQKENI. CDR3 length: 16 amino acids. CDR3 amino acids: CASSLGTGLIKGTQYF. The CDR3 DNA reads TGTGCCAGCTCACTGGGGACAGGGCTAATCAAGGGTACGCAGTATTTT.

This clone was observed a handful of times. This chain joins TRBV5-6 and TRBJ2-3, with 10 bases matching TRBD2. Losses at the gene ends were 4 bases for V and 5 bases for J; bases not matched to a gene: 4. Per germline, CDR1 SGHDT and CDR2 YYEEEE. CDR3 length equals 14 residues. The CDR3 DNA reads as TGTGCCAGCAGCCCTAGCGGGGGATTAGATACGCAGTATTTT. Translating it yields CASSPSGGLDTQYF.

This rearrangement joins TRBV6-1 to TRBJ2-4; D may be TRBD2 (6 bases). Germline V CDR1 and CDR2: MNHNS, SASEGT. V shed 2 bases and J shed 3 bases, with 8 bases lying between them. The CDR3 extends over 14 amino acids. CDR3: CASSERGGKNIQYF. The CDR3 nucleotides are TGTGCCAGCAGTGAACGGGGAGGCAAAAACATTCAGTACTTC.